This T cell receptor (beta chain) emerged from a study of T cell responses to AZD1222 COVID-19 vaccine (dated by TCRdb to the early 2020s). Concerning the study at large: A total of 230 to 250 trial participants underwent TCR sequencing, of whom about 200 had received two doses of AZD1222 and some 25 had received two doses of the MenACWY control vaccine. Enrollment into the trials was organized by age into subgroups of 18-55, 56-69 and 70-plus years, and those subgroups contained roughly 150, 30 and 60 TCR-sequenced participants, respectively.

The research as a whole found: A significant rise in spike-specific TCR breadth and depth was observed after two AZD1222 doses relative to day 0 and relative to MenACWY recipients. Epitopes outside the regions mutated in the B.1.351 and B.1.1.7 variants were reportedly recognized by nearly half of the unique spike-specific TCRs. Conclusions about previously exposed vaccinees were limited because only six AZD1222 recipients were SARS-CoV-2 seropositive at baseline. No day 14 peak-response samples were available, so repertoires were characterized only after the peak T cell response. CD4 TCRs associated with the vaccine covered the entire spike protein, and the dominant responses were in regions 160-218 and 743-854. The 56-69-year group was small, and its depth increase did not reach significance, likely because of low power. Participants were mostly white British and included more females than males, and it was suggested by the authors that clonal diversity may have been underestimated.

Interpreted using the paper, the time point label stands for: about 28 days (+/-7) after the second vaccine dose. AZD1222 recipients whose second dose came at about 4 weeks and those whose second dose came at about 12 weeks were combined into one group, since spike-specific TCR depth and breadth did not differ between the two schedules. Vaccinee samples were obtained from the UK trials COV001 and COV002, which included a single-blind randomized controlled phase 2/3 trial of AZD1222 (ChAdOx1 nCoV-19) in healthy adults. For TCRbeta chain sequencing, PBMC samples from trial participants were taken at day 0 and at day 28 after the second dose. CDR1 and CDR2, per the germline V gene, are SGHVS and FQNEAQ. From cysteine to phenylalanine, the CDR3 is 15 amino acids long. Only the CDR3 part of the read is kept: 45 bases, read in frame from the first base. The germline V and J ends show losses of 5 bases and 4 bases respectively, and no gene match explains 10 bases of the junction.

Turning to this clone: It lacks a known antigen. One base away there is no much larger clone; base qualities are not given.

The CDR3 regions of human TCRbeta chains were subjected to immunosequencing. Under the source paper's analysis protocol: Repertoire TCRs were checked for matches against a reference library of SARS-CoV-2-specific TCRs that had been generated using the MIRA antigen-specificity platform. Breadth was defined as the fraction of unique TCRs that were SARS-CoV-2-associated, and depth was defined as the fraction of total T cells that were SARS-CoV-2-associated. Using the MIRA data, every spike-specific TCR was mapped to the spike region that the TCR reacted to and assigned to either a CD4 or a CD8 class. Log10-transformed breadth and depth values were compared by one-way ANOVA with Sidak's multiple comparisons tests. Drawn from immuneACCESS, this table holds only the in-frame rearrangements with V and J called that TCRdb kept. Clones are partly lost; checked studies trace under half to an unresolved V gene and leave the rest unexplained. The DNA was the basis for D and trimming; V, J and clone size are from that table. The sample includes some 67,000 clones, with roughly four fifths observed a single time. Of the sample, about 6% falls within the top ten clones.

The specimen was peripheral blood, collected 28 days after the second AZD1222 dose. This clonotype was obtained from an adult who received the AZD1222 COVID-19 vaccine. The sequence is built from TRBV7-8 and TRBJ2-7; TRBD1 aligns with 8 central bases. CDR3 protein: CASSPRDRGIYEQYF. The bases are TGTGCCAGCAGCCCTCGTGACAGGGGAATTTACGAGCAGTACTTC.